The source of this T cell receptor (beta chain) is a study of blood T cell repertoires in COVID-19. Whole-study context: Specimens from acute and convalescent COVID-19 originated in the United States, Italy and Spain.

V lost 2 bases to trimming and J lost 0 bases, with 14 bases between them. Germline CDR1 is LNHDA and CDR2 is SQIVND (reference sequence). The CDR3 is 17 residues long. Authors' analysis steps: How many nucleated cells were present was estimated from reference gene primer amplification. Data came from immunoSEQ multiplex PCR; TCRdb stores just in-frame clones and leaves some out. V, J and clone size were drawn from that table, and D and trimming were deduced from the DNA. The repertoire holds about 110,000 clones, with 88% as singletons. The sequenced material came from peripheral blood. The gene calls are TRBV19 and TRBJ1-5, with TRBD1 as a possible D gene (6 bases). This clonotype originated in a woman in her forties or fifties with acute or convalescent COVID-19. The CDR3 DNA reads as TGTGCCAGTAGTATAAAAAGGGGGAGAGGTAGCAATCAGCCCCAGCATTTT. Its protein product is CASSIKRGRGSNQPQHF.